The entry below gives a single TCR beta chain sequence along with its context. Primers included in the PCR were 60 Vbeta and 13 Jbeta primers. Using immunoSEQ multiplex PCR, the repertoire was profiled, and TCRdb retains in-frame clones only, with some absent. This table has roughly 140,000 clones, approximately 68% appearing once. The sample originates from a study of cytomegalovirus exposure and HLA in healthy donors. V lost 5 bases and J lost 1; bases outside the gene matches: 5. The CDR3 has 17 residues. CDR1 is MGHDK and CDR2 is SYGVNS in the germline V gene. The receptor was derived from a man aged 60-69 years in good health and CMV-seronegative. J is TRBJ2-3 and V is TRBV25-1, with TRBD2 matching over 14 bases. Sequencing was performed on PBMCs. The CDR3 DNA reads as TGTGCCAGCAGTCCCCCGGGACTAGCGGGAGGCACAGATACGCAGTATTTT. It yields the protein CASSPPGLAGGTDTQYF.